The 8 T cell receptor beta chains below were found in one sample sequenced in a study of cytomegalovirus exposure and HLA in healthy donors. The PCR was carried out with 60 Vbeta primers and 13 Jbeta primers. Profiling relied on immunoSEQ multiplex PCR, and the TCRdb table lists in-frame clones only, not all of them. The profile covers around 230,000 clones, with 82% appearing a single time and roughly 5.5% taken by the ten largest. The sample taken for sequencing was PBMCs. These receptors were obtained from a man aged 40-49 years in good health and CMV-seropositive.

This sequence joins TRBV7-3 and TRBJ2-2; D gene uncertain. V was cut by 8 bases and J by 4 bases, with 11 bases left in between. CDR3 length equals 13 residues. Germline V gene lookup returns CDR1 SGHTA and CDR2 FQGTGA. DNA for the CDR3: TGTGCCAGCCGCCTTGGCAGCACCGGGGAGCTGTTTTTT. Its translation is CASRLGSTGELFF. Complete variable domain (other parts from reference TRBV7-3 and TRBJ2-2): GAGVSQTPSNKVTEKGKYVELRCDPISGHTALYWYRQSLGQGPEFLIYFQGTGAADDSGLPNDRFFAVRPEGSVSTLKIQRTERGDSAVYLCASRLGSTGELFFGEGSRLTVL.

J is TRBJ1-2 and V is TRBV29-1; D uncertain. The V and J ends lost 5 bases and 0 bases respectively, with 7 bases between them. This CDR3 region has 12 residues. Germline V gene lookup returns CDR1 SQVTM and CDR2 ANQGSEA. DNA of the CDR3: TGCAGCGTTTCGGAGTCTAACTATGGCTACACCTTC. It codes for CSVSESNYGYTF.

The chain combines TRBV6-5 with TRBJ1-1; D remains ambiguous. V was clipped by 5 bases and J by 6 bases, with 10 bases between them. The CDR3 has 12 amino acids. The germline gives CDR1 MNHEY, CDR2 SVGAGI. CDR3 in amino acids: CASSPRGAEAFF. The CDR3 DNA sequence: TGTGCCAGCAGTCCCCGGGGTGCTGAAGCTTTCTTT.

In this sample, this clone turned up a few times. This chain connects TRBV4-1 to TRBJ1-1, with TRBD1 as a possible D gene (6 bases). The CDR3 totals 14 residues. V was trimmed by 1 base and J by 3 bases, leaving 9 bases between them. Germline assignment: CDR1 MGHRA and CDR2 YSYEKL. The CDR3 loop is CASSQGTDYTEAFF. The CDR3 nucleotides read TGCGCCAGCAGCCAAGGGACAGATTACACTGAAGCTTTCTTT.

In its sample, this clone was seen once. The V call is TRBV2, the J call TRBJ2-1; D may be TRBD2 (6 bases). V lost 8 bases to trimming and J lost 8 bases, with 16 bases between them. CDR1 and CDR2 (germline): SNHLY, FYNNEI. This CDR3 region has 13 residues. The CDR3: CASEGPGGDEQFF. DNA of the CDR3: TGTGCCAGCGAAGGCCCCGGAGGGGATGAGCAGTTCTTC.

The rearrangement links TRBV6-5 to TRBJ2-1; D might be TRBD1 (6 bases). Germline V CDR1 and CDR2: MNHEY, SVGAGI. V gave up 0 bases and J gave up 6 bases, with 15 bases separating them. The CDR3 has 16 amino acids. The CDR3, as DNA: TGTGCCAGCAGTTACTCCCCGAGGGGGATGGGCAATGAGCAGTTCTTC. It specifies CASSYSPRGMGNEQFF.

The V call is TRBV11-2, the J call TRBJ1-1; the D gene is possibly TRBD1 (5 bases). Germline CDR1 is SGHAT and CDR2 is FQNNGV. V lost 2 bases to trimming and J lost 11 bases, with 9 bases between them. The CDR3 covers 11 residues. The CDR3 sequence: CASSLRGGAFF. The CDR3 region has the DNA TGTGCCAGCAGCTTAAGGGGAGGGGCTTTCTTT.

The chain uses TRBV2 and TRBJ2-3; D not resolved. The CDR3 contains 14 residues. Trimming left V 6 bases short and J 0 bases short, with 10 bases between. Germline CDR1 is SNHLY and CDR2 is FYNNEI. The CDR3 loop is CASSNTLSTDTQYF. The CDR3 DNA reads TGTGCCAGCAGCAATACCCTAAGCACAGATACGCAGTATTTT.